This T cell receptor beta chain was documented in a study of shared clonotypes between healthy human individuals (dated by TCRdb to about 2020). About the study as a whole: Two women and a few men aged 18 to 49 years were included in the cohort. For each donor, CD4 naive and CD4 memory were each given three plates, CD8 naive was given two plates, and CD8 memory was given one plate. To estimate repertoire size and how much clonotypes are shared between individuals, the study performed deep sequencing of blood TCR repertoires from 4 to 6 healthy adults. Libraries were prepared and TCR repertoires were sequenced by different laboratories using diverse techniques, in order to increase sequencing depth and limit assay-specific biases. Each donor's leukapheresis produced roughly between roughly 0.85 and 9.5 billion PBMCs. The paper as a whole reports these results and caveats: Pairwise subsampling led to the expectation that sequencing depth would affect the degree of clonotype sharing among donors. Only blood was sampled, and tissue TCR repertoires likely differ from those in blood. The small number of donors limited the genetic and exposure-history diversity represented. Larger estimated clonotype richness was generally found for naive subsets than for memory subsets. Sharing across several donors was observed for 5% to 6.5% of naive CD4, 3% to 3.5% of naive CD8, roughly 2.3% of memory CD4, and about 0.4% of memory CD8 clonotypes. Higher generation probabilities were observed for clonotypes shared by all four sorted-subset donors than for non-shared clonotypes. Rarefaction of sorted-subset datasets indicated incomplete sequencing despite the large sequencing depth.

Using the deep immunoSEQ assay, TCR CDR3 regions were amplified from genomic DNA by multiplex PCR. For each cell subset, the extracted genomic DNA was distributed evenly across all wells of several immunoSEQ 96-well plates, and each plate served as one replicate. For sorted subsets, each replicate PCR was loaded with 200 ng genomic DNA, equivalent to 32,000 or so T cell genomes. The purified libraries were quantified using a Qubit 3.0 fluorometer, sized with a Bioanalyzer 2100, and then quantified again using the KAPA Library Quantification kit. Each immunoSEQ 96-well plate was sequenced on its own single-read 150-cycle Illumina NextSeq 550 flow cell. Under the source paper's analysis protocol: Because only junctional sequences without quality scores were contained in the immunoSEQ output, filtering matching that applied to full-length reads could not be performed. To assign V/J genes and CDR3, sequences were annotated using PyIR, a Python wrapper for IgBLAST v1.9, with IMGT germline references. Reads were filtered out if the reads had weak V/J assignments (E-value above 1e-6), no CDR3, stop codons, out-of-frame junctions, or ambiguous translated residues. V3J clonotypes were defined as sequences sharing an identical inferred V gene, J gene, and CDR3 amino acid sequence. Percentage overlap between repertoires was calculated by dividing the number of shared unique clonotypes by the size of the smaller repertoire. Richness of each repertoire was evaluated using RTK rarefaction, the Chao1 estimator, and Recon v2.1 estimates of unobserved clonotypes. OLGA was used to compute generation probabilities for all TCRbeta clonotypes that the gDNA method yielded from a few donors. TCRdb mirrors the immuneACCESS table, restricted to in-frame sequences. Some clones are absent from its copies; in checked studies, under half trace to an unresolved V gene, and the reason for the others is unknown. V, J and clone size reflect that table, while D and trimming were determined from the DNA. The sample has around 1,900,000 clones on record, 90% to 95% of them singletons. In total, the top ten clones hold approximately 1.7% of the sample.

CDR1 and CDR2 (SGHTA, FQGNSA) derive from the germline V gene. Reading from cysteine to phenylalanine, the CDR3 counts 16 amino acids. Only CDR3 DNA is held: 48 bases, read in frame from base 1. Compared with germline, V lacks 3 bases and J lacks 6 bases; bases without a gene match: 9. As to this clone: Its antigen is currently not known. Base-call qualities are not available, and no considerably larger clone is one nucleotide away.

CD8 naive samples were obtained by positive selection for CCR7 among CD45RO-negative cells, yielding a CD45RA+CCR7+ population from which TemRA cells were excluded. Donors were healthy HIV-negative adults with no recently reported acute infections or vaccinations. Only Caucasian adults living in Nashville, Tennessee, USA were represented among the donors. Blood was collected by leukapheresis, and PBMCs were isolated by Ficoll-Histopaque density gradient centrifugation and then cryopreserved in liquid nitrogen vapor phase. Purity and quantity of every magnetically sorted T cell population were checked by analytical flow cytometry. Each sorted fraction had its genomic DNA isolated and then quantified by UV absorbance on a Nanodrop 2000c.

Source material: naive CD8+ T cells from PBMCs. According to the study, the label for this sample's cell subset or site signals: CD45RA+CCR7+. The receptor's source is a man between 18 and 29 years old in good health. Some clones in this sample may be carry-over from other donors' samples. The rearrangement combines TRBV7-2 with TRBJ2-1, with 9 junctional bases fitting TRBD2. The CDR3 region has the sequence CASSFLLAGTSNEQFF. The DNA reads TGTGCCAGCAGCTTTCTCCTAGCGGGAACCTCCAATGAGCAGTTCTTC.